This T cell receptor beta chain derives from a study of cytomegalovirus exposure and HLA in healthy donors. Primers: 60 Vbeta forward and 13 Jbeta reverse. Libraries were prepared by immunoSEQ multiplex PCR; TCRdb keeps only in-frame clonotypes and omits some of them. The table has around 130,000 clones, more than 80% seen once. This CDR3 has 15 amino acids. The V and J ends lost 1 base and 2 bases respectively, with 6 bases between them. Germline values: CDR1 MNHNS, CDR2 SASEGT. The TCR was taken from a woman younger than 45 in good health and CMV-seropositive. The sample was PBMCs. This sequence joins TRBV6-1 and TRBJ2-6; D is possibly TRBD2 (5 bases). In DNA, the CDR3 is TGTGCCAGCAGTGAAGGAGGGACTGGGGCCAACGTCCTGACTTTC. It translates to CASSEGGTGANVLTF.